These 32 T cell receptor beta chains originate from one sample sequenced in a study of cytomegalovirus exposure and HLA in healthy donors. Profiling relied on immunoSEQ multiplex PCR, and the TCRdb table lists in-frame clones only, not all of them. The sample holds some 270,000 clones, 65% to 90% seen once. Sample: PBMCs. The receptors were gathered from a woman aged 18-35 years in good health and CMV-seronegative.

The CDR3 sequence is CASSLGGSRREQYF. CDR3 nucleotide sequence: TGTGCCAGCAGCTTAGGCGGGAGCAGACGCGAGCAGTACTTC. The chain employs TRBV7-2 and TRBJ2-7, with TRBD2 matching over 7 bases. The CDR3 is made up of 14 amino acids. Germline assignment: CDR1 SGHTA and CDR2 FQGNSA. The trim removed 1 base at V and 6 bases at J, leaving 6 bases unmatched.

This clone was recorded many times. The chain combines TRBV6-5 with TRBJ2-7; D possibly corresponds to TRBD1 (5 bases). With 6 bases removed from V and 3 bases from J, the gap between germline ends came to 15 bases. This CDR3 is 14 amino acids long. CDR1 MNHEY and CDR2 SVGAGI come from the germline V gene. The CDR3 sequence is CASRAGPWGYEQYF. The CDR3 bases are TGTGCCAGCAGAGCAGGGCCGTGGGGCTACGAGCAGTACTTC.

The rearrangement uses TRBV6-4 and TRBJ1-1; D remains ambiguous. This CDR3 is built from 13 residues. The germline CDR1 and CDR2 sequences are MRHNA and SNTAGT. Trimming removed 5 bases at V and 1 base at J, with 8 bases between. The CDR3 reads CASSYGWNTEAFF. The CDR3 DNA sequence: TGTGCCAGCAGTTACGGGTGGAACACTGAAGCTTTCTTT.

The V gene is TRBV15, the J gene TRBJ1-5; D gene uncertain. The CDR3 consists of 20 residues. From germline, CDR1 is LNHNV and CDR2 YYDKDF (reference sequence). Deletions cut 0 bases from V and 3 bases from J, with 24 bases between. The CDR3 DNA reads as TGTGCCACCAGCAGAGATGGCCCTCTCGCCAGGCCCAATGACAATCAGCCCCAGCATTTT. Translated, it gives CATSRDGPLARPNDNQPQHF.

The chain recombines TRBV27 with TRBJ2-2, with D possibly being TRBD2 (5 bases). CDR1 is MNHEY, CDR2 SMNVEV, per germline (reference sequence). The ends were cut back, 8 bases at V and 7 bases at J, with 17 bases in the middle. CDR3 size: 14 residues. CDR3 loop: CASATLMEDGELFF. The CDR3 coding sequence is TGTGCCAGCGCTACCCTGATGGAGGACGGGGAGCTGTTTTTT.

The chain uses TRBV11-3 and TRBJ1-1; weak D call: TRBD1 (5 bases). This CDR3 is 13 amino acids long. V gave up 5 bases and J gave up 5 bases, with 12 bases separating them. Germline CDR1 SGHNT, CDR2 YENEEA. CDR3 residues: CASSPPGGTEAFF. CDR3 DNA sequence: TGTGCCAGCAGCCCTCCGGGGGGTACTGAAGCTTTCTTT.

The chain combines TRBV29-1 with TRBJ1-1; 8 bases map to TRBD1. CDR1 is SQVTM, CDR2 ANQGSEA, per germline. Trimming cost V 6 bases and J 8 bases; bases outside gene matches: 11. The CDR3 runs 13 residues. The CDR3 loop reads CSVGRQGRAEAFF. CDR3 coding DNA: TGCAGCGTGGGGAGACAGGGGAGGGCCGAAGCTTTCTTT.

On this clone: The sample has other DNA sequences that encode this CDR3 too. This chain joins TRBV4-3 and TRBJ1-4, with D tentatively TRBD1 (6 bases). V lost 3 bases and J lost 8, with 13 bases in between. This CDR3 comprises 14 residues. The V gene's germline CDR1 is LGHNA and CDR2 YSLEER. The CDR3 coding sequence is TGCGCCAGCAGCCAGGGCCAGGGGAACGAAAAACTGTTTTTT. As protein: CASSQGQGNEKLFF.

The chain employs TRBV30 and TRBJ1-1; 8 bases map to TRBD1. V shed 5 bases, J shed 3 bases, and the junction held 5 bases outside the gene matches. There are 13 residues in the CDR3. Germline V gene data show CDR1 as GTSNPN and CDR2 as SVGIG (reference sequence). The CDR3 DNA reads TGTGCCTGGGACCACAGGGGGTACACTGAAGCTTTCTTT. Translated, it gives CAWDHRGYTEAFF. Variable domain in full (rest from reference TRBV30 and TRBJ1-1): SQTIHQWPATLVQPVGSPLSLECTVEGTSNPNLYWYRQAAGRGLQLLFYSVGIGQISSEVPQNLSASRPQDRQFILSSKKLLLSDSGFYLCAWDHRGYTEAFFGQGTRLTVV.

The rearrangement links TRBV6-1 to TRBJ2-1; 12 bases are a match to TRBD2. The germline V gene encodes CDR1 MNHNS and CDR2 SASEGT. With V trimmed by 7 bases and J by 6 bases, 4 bases remained unmatched. The CDR3 length is 14 residues. The CDR3 DNA reads as TGTGCCAGCAATCTAGCGGGAGGGTTCAATGAGCAGTTCTTC. As protein: CASNLAGGFNEQFF.

The chain links TRBV10-3 to TRBJ1-1; a possible D gene is TRBD1 (6 bases). Trimming removed 6 bases from V and 5 bases from J, with 16 bases in between. Germline CDR1 is ENHRY and CDR2 is SYGVKD. The CDR3 extends over 14 amino acids. CDR3 residues: CAIRERQEPTEAFF. The CDR3 coding sequence is TGTGCCATCAGAGAACGACAGGAACCTACTGAAGCTTTCTTT.

In this sample, this clone turned up once. In DNA form, the CDR3 reads TGCGCCAGCAGCCCCCATGGACAGGGGCTATACACTGAAGCTTTCTTT. Protein sequence: CASSPHGQGLYTEAFF. J is TRBJ1-1 and V is TRBV4-1; 9 nucleotides agree with TRBD1. This CDR3 is built from 16 residues. The germline gives CDR1 MGHRA, CDR2 YSYEKL. Trimming at V came to 4 bases and at J to 3 bases, leaving 9 bases not matched to a gene.

The J gene is TRBJ1-2, the V gene TRBV28; D gene ambiguous. The CDR3 spans 13 residues. V was cut by 2 bases and J by 4 bases, with 8 bases left in between. Germline V gives CDR1 MDHEN, CDR2 SYDVKM. The CDR3 loop is CASSLGLVYGYTF. The DNA of the CDR3 is TGTGCCAGCAGTTTAGGCCTGGTCTATGGCTACACCTTC.

This clone was picked up a small number of times. The chain is built from TRBV6-5 and TRBJ2-7; possible D gene TRBD1, 5 bases. The germline gives CDR1 MNHEY, CDR2 SVGAGI. CDR3 length: 13 amino acids. The V end was cut by 5 bases, the J end by 7 bases, with 15 bases between. The CDR3 loop is CASSRTGLWEQYF. The CDR3 nucleotides read TGTGCCAGCAGTCGAACAGGTCTGTGGGAGCAGTACTTC.

V usage is TRBV6-5 and J usage is TRBJ2-7; TRBD2 agrees at 7 bases. The germline V gene encodes CDR1 MNHEY and CDR2 SVGAGI. The junction had 11 bases not matched to a gene; V was cut back by 6 bases and J by 3 bases. The CDR3 sequence is 15 residues long. The chain's CDR3 is CASSRTTSAYYEQYF. The CDR3 coding sequence is TGTGCCAGCAGCCGAACCACTAGCGCCTACTACGAGCAGTACTTC.

This clone showed up just once. The CDR3 sequence: CASSEGVGNYEQYF. For the CDR3, the DNA is TGTGCCAGCAGCGAGGGGGTAGGAAACTACGAGCAGTACTTC. The genes are TRBV27 and TRBJ2-7; possibly TRBD1 for D (6 bases). The CDR3 is 14 residues long. Germline CDR1 MNHEY, CDR2 SMNVEV (reference sequence). V dropped 6 bases and J dropped 3 bases, with 15 bases sitting between them.

The chain has TRBV7-2 and TRBJ2-7; 10 bases are a match to TRBD2. Germline V gene lookup returns CDR1 SGHTA and CDR2 FQGNSA. The trim removed 1 base at V and 2 bases at J, leaving 2 bases unmatched. The CDR3 spans 15 residues. CDR3 protein: CASSLGSGGAYEQYF. The CDR3 nucleotides are TGTGCCAGCAGCTTAGGCAGCGGGGGGGCCTACGAGCAGTACTTC.

Here the CDR3 DNA reads TGCAGCGTTGAGGACAGCCCTGATAGCACAGATACGCAGTATTTT. It codes for CSVEDSPDSTDTQYF. The chain couples TRBV29-1 to TRBJ2-3, with D perhaps matching TRBD1 (6 bases). This CDR3 has 15 residues. Trimming left V 3 bases short and J 0 bases short, with 13 bases between. In germline, CDR1 is SQVTM, CDR2 ANQGSEA.

This clone was counted once. The chain recombines TRBV28 with TRBJ2-3, with TRBD1 identical over 8 bases. Trimming cost V 5 bases and J 4 bases; bases outside gene matches: 2. From germline, CDR1 is MDHEN and CDR2 SYDVKM. This CDR3 is built from 13 residues. CDR3 coding DNA: TGTGCCAGCAGTGGACAGGGCCCAGATACGCAGTATTTT. It codes for CASSGQGPDTQYF. Variable domain in full (rest from reference TRBV28 and TRBJ2-3): DVKVTQSSRYLVKRTGEKVFLECVQDMDHENMFWYRQDPGLGLRLIYFSYDVKMKEKGDIPEGYSVSREKKERFSLILESASTNQTSMYLCASSGQGPDTQYFGPGTRLTVL.

The J gene is TRBJ2-1, the V gene TRBV5-1; 10 nucleotides agree with TRBD2. Germline V gene data show CDR1 as SGHRS and CDR2 as YFSETQ. The CDR3 loop spans 14 amino acids. The ends lost 4 bases at V and 6 bases at J; junction bases unmatched: 4. The CDR3 region is CASSERTSGNEQFF. CDR3 bases: TGCGCCAGCAGCGAACGGACTAGCGGCAATGAGCAGTTCTTC.

The chain carries TRBV5-1 and TRBJ1-1; D unresolved. Looked up from germline, CDR1 is SGHRS and CDR2 is YFSETQ. Between the trimmed V and J ends, which lost 0 bases and 2 bases, there was a span of 11 bases. CDR3 length equals 15 residues. The CDR3 DNA reads TGCGCCAGCAGCTTGGAGTTTCGGAGTAACACTGAAGCTTTCTTT. Translated: CASSLEFRSNTEAFF.

V and J are TRBV27 and TRBJ2-7; 9 nucleotides align to TRBD2. CDR3 length equals 16 residues. Germline lookup yields CDR1 MNHEY and CDR2 SMNVEV (reference sequence). V lost 0 bases, J lost 5 bases, and 8 bases stayed unmatched. This CDR3 reads CASSLSRGSGRNEQYF. The CDR3 region has the DNA TGTGCCAGCAGTTTATCCCGGGGTAGCGGGAGAAACGAGCAGTACTTC.

The rearrangement uses TRBV29-1 and TRBJ2-7; 7 bases match TRBD2. This CDR3 spans 13 amino acids. Germline V gene lookup returns CDR1 SQVTM and CDR2 ANQGSEA. With 4 bases clipped from V and 6 bases from J, the junction kept 9 bases outside the gene matches. The CDR3 sequence: CSVGGSGGGEQYF. As DNA, the CDR3 is TGCAGCGTTGGGGGGTCAGGCGGGGGCGAGCAGTACTTC.

The chain employs TRBV5-1 and TRBJ1-6, with D possibly matching TRBD1 (5 bases). The germline gives CDR1 SGHRS, CDR2 YFSETQ. Trimming cost V 4 bases and J 9 bases, with 8 bases left between them. The CDR3 runs 12 residues. CDR3 sequence reads: CASSGDSSPLHF. CDR3 DNA: TGCGCCAGCAGCGGCGACAGTTCACCCCTCCACTTT.

The chain employs TRBV5-1 and TRBJ1-5; D not certain. Trimming took off 5 bases at V and 4 bases at J, with 10 bases between the two ends. The CDR3 has 13 amino acids. Germline V gene data show CDR1 as SGHRS and CDR2 as YFSETQ. The CDR3 sequence is CASRLEANQPQHF. CDR3 nucleotide sequence: TGCGCCAGCAGGCTTGAGGCTAATCAGCCCCAGCATTTT. The whole variable domain, remainder taken from reference TRBV5-1 and TRBJ1-5, is KAGVTQTPRYLIKTRGQQVTLSCSPISGHRSVSWYQQTPGQGLQFLFEYFSETQRNKGNFPGRFSGRQFSNSRSEMNVSTLELGDSALYLCASRLEANQPQHFGDGTRLSIL.

DNA for the CDR3: TGTGCCAGCAGTTCTCCGGGACAGGGGCCCAATGAGCAGTTCTTC. Protein product: CASSSPGQGPNEQFF. This chain links TRBV27 with TRBJ2-1, with TRBD1 matching 10 bases. This CDR3 has 15 amino acids. After removal of 4 bases from V and 6 bases from J, the junction contained 6 bases not matched to a gene. Germline lookup yields CDR1 MNHEY and CDR2 SMNVEV (reference sequence).

The chain combines TRBV5-1 with TRBJ1-1; 8 bases match TRBD1. Unmatched junction bases numbered 8, after V lost 2 bases and J lost 5 bases. Germline loops: CDR1 SGHRS, CDR2 YFSETQ. The CDR3 spans 15 residues. In DNA form, the CDR3 reads TGCGCCAGCAGCTTTGACAGGGGTTTAGGGACTGAAGCTTTCTTT. Translating it yields CASSFDRGLGTEAFF.

The chain links TRBV30 to TRBJ2-7; TRBD1 aligns across 11 bases. The CDR3 sequence is 14 residues long. J was trimmed by 2 bases and V by 2 bases; bases with no gene match: 2. CDR1 is GTSNPN, CDR2 SVGIG, per germline (reference sequence). CDR3 bases: TGTGCCTGGAGTAGGGGACAGGGGGCCTACGAGCAGTACTTC. Its translation: CAWSRGQGAYEQYF.

This clone was seen once. The chain has TRBV9 and TRBJ2-5; D is uncertain. Germline CDR1 reads SGDLS; CDR2 reads YYNGEE. The CDR3 spans 15 residues. The V end was cut by 0 bases, the J end by 2 bases, with 11 bases between. CDR3 sequence: CASSVAIGYQETQYF. The CDR3 coding sequence is TGTGCCAGCAGCGTAGCTATCGGGTATCAAGAGACCCAGTACTTC.

This chain uses TRBV7-9 with TRBJ1-2; 11 bases map to TRBD1. V gave up 1 base and J gave up 2 bases; unmatched junction bases: 6. This CDR3 comprises 17 residues. Germline V gene sequence: CDR1 SEHNR, CDR2 FQNEAQ (reference sequence). CDR3: CASSLERTGGWNYGYTF. The CDR3 bases are TGTGCCAGCAGCTTAGAACGGACAGGGGGCTGGAACTATGGCTACACCTTC.

This sequence joins TRBV19 and TRBJ2-7; 12 bases fit TRBD2. Per germline, CDR1 LNHDA and CDR2 SQIVND (reference sequence). The CDR3 spans 15 residues. V gave up 6 bases and J gave up 2 bases; unmatched junction bases: 5. As DNA, the CDR3 is TGTGCCAGTAGCCAAGGACTAGCGGGGACCTACGAGCAGTACTTC. Amino acids: CASSQGLAGTYEQYF. Drawing the rest from reference TRBV19 and TRBJ2-7, the complete variable domain is DGGITQSPKYLFRKEGQNVTLSCEQNLNHDAMYWYRQDPGQGLRLIYYSQIVNDFQKGDIAEGYSVSREKKESFPLTVTSAQKNPTAFYLCASSQGLAGTYEQYFGPGTRLTVT.

This clone was observed a handful of times. The J gene is TRBJ1-2, the V gene TRBV4-3, with TRBD1 matching over 7 bases. The junction had 5 bases not matched to a gene; V was cut back by 0 bases and J by 4 bases. Germline values: CDR1 LGHNA, CDR2 YSLEER. The CDR3 has 15 residues. The CDR3 region is CASSQDAGGGYGYTF. Here the CDR3 DNA reads TGCGCCAGCAGCCAAGATGCAGGGGGAGGCTATGGCTACACCTTC.